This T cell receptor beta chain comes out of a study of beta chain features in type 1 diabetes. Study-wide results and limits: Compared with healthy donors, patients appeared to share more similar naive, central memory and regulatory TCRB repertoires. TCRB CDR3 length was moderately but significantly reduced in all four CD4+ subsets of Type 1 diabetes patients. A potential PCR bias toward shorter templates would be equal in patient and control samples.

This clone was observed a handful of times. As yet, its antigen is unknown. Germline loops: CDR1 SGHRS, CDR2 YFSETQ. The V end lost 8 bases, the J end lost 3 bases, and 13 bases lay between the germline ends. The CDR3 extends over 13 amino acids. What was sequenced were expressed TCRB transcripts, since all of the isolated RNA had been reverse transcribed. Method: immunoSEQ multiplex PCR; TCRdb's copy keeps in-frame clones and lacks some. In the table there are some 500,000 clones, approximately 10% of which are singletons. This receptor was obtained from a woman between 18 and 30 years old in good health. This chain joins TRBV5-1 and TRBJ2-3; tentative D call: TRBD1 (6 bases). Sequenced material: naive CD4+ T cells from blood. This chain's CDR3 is CASRIQGTDTQYF. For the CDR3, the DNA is TGCGCCAGTCGAATACAGGGTACAGATACGCAGTATTTT.